A selection of T cell receptor beta chains follows, all from one sample in a study of T cell changes during pregnancy in multiple sclerosis. Assay used: immunoSEQ multiplex PCR; TCRdb lists only in-frame clones, some missing. Of about 75,000 clones detected, about 93% appear once; the ten largest clones hold about 0.42%. The specimen was CD4+ T cells from peripheral blood mononuclear cells, collected before pregnancy. These receptors were collected from a female donor with multiple sclerosis, enrolled in a pregnancy study. Each CDR3 is given with its conserved first and last residue. The D gene is left open where the match is weak. Expanded clones get a size class; other rows say once, few or many, or leave the size out.

J gene: TRBJ2-7; V gene: TRBV12-5; clone size: NA; D gene: NA; CDR3 protein: CASGPPTGLGSYEQYF; CDR3 DNA: TGTGCTAGTGGCCCACCAACAGGGTTGGGCTCCTACGAGCAGTACTTC
J gene: TRBJ2-1; V gene: TRBV28; clone size: once; D gene: NA; CDR3 protein: CASSLAGLGRARSYNEQFF; CDR3 DNA: TGTGCCAGCAGTTTAGCCGGTCTTGGGCGGGCCCGCTCCTACAATGAGCAGTTCTTC
J gene: TRBJ2-7; V gene: TRBV19; clone size: once; D gene: TRBD1; CDR3 protein: CASSPPGTGEREQYF; CDR3 DNA: TGTGCCAGTAGTCCCCCCGGGACAGGGGAGAGGGAGCAGTACTTC
J gene: TRBJ2-2; V gene: TRBV5-4; clone size: NA; D gene: NA; CDR3 protein: CASVDRNTGELFF; CDR3 DNA: TGTGCCAGCGTGGACAGGAACACCGGGGAGCTGTTTTTT
J gene: TRBJ2-1; V gene: TRBV7-9; clone size: NA; D gene: NA; CDR3 protein: CASSPPDWDEQFF; CDR3 DNA: TGTGCCAGCAGCCCCCCGGACTGGGATGAGCAGTTCTTC
J gene: TRBJ2-3; V gene: TRBV5-1; clone size: NA; D gene: NA; CDR3 protein: CASSSEDTQYF; CDR3 DNA: TGCGCCAGCAGCTCCGAGGATACGCAGTATTTT
J gene: TRBJ1-2; V gene: TRBV9; clone size: NA; D gene: NA; CDR3 protein: CASSTGRSNYGYTF; CDR3 DNA: TGTGCCAGCAGCACAGGGCGGAGTAACTATGGCTACACCTTC
J gene: TRBJ2-3; V gene: TRBV6-6; clone size: NA; D gene: TRBD2; CDR3 protein: CASRVGGGQDTQYF; CDR3 DNA: TGTGCCAGCAGGGTCGGGGGGGGACAAGATACGCAGTATTTT
J gene: TRBJ2-2; V gene: TRBV7-2; clone size: NA; D gene: TRBD2; CDR3 protein: CASRLTSGDTGELFF; CDR3 DNA: TGTGCCAGCAGGTTGACTAGCGGGGACACCGGGGAGCTGTTTTTT
J gene: TRBJ2-3; V gene: TRBV7-2; clone size: NA; D gene: TRBD1; CDR3 protein: CASSLGQPSGTQYF; CDR3 DNA: TGTGCCAGCAGCCTGGGACAGCCTTCGGGTACGCAGTATTTT
J gene: TRBJ1-1; V gene: TRBV20-1; clone size: NA; D gene: NA; CDR3 protein: CSARRSAGFF; CDR3 DNA: TGCAGTGCTAGGAGGTCAGCTGGCTTCTTT
J gene: TRBJ2-3; V gene: TRBV19; clone size: once; D gene: TRBD1; CDR3 protein: CASSETGALTDTQYF; CDR3 DNA: TGTGCCAGTAGCGAAACAGGGGCCCTCACAGATACGCAGTATTTT
J gene: TRBJ2-6; V gene: TRBV18; clone size: NA; D gene: NA; CDR3 protein: CASSPVGAATFSGANVLTF; CDR3 DNA: TGTGCCAGCTCACCAGTTGGGGCAGCTACATTCTCTGGGGCCAACGTCCTGACTTTC
J gene: TRBJ2-3; V gene: TRBV11-3; clone size: NA; D gene: NA; CDR3 protein: CASSSGHHRTDTQYF; CDR3 DNA: TGTGCCAGCAGCTCGGGACACCACCGCACAGATACGCAGTATTTT
J gene: TRBJ1-5; V gene: TRBV19; clone size: NA; D gene: TRBD1; CDR3 protein: CASTGTGGSQPQHF; CDR3 DNA: TGTGCCAGCACCGGGACAGGGGGATCTCAGCCCCAGCATTTT
J gene: TRBJ2-7; V gene: TRBV15; clone size: NA; D gene: NA; CDR3 protein: CATSVPQGYEQYF; CDR3 DNA: TGTGCCACCAGCGTCCCACAGGGTTACGAGCAGTACTTC
J gene: TRBJ1-5; V gene: TRBV28; clone size: NA; D gene: NA; CDR3 protein: CASSFGTRGNQPQHF; CDR3 DNA: TGTGCCAGCAGTTTTGGTACAAGGGGAAATCAGCCCCAGCATTTT
J gene: TRBJ2-3; V gene: TRBV9; clone size: NA; D gene: TRBD1; CDR3 protein: CASSVEGAHSTDTQYF; CDR3 DNA: TGTGCCAGCAGCGTAGAGGGGGCGCACAGCACAGATACGCAGTATTTT
J gene: TRBJ2-1; V gene: TRBV6-5; clone size: NA; D gene: NA; CDR3 protein: CASSPGNEQFF; CDR3 DNA: TGTGCCAGCAGCCCAGGCAATGAGCAGTTCTTC
J gene: TRBJ2-1; V gene: TRBV7-3; clone size: NA; D gene: TRBD2; CDR3 protein: CASSFGPSGTGSYNEQFF; CDR3 DNA: TGTGCCAGCAGCTTCGGGCCTAGCGGGACCGGCTCCTACAATGAGCAGTTCTTC
J gene: TRBJ2-7; V gene: TRBV28; clone size: NA; D gene: TRBD1; CDR3 protein: CATGTGLYEQYF; CDR3 DNA: TGTGCCACCGGGACAGGGCTCTACGAGCAGTACTTC
J gene: TRBJ2-1; V gene: TRBV6-1; clone size: NA; D gene: TRBD1; CDR3 protein: CASSELRGLYNEQFF; CDR3 DNA: TGTGCCAGCAGTGAACTCAGGGGGCTTTACAATGAGCAGTTCTTC
J gene: TRBJ1-1; V gene: TRBV5-6; clone size: once; D gene: TRBD1; CDR3 protein: CASSLRDREAFF; CDR3 DNA: TGTGCCAGCAGCTTGAGGGACAGAGAAGCTTTCTTT
J gene: TRBJ1-2; V gene: TRBV7-2; clone size: NA; D gene: NA; CDR3 protein: CASSLYSQGIPSYGYTF; CDR3 DNA: TGTGCCAGCAGCTTGTACTCACAGGGTATACCTTCCTATGGCTACACCTTC
J gene: TRBJ1-4; V gene: TRBV6-6; clone size: NA; D gene: NA; CDR3 protein: CASSYGEAFNEKLFF; CDR3 DNA: TGTGCCAGCAGTTACGGAGAGGCCTTTAATGAAAAACTGTTTTTT
J gene: TRBJ1-4; V gene: TRBV10-3; clone size: NA; D gene: NA; CDR3 protein: CAIKTGLEEKLFF; CDR3 DNA: TGTGCCATCAAGACAGGCCTAGAGGAAAAACTGTTTTTT
J gene: TRBJ2-7; V gene: TRBV29-1; clone size: NA; D gene: TRBD1; CDR3 protein: CSGGTGFYEQYF; CDR3 DNA: TGCAGCGGGGGGACAGGGTTCTACGAGCAGTACTTC
J gene: TRBJ2-2; V gene: TRBV6-5; clone size: NA; D gene: NA; CDR3 protein: CASRKGRTSTGELFF; CDR3 DNA: TGTGCCAGCAGAAAGGGGCGGACGAGCACCGGGGAGCTGTTTTTT
J gene: TRBJ1-3; V gene: TRBV6-5; clone size: NA; D gene: NA; CDR3 protein: CASRSVNTIYF; CDR3 DNA: TGTGCCAGCAGATCTGTAAACACCATATATTTT
J gene: TRBJ1-4; V gene: TRBV7-8; clone size: NA; D gene: TRBD1; CDR3 protein: CASSFGRTGGVGDEKLFF; CDR3 DNA: TGTGCCAGCAGCTTCGGTCGGACAGGGGGCGTCGGGGATGAAAAACTGTTTTTT
J gene: TRBJ2-5; V gene: TRBV15; clone size: NA; D gene: NA; CDR3 protein: CATSRAATDYEETQYF; CDR3 DNA: TGTGCCACCAGCAGAGCAGCGACAGATTACGAAGAGACCCAGTACTTC
J gene: TRBJ1-5; V gene: TRBV4-1; clone size: few; D gene: TRBD1; CDR3 protein: CASSRTDRDNQPQHF; CDR3 DNA: TGCGCCAGCAGCCGGACTGACAGGGACAATCAGCCCCAGCATTTT
J gene: TRBJ1-1; V gene: TRBV21-1; clone size: NA; D gene: NA; CDR3 protein: CASSKPTGENTEAFF; CDR3 DNA: TGTGCCAGCAGCAAGCCGACAGGAGAGAACACTGAAGCTTTCTTT
J gene: TRBJ2-7; V gene: TRBV6-5; clone size: once; D gene: TRBD1; CDR3 protein: CASSRIGTGYHEQYF; CDR3 DNA: TGTGCCAGCAGCCGGATAGGGACAGGGTACCACGAGCAGTACTTC
J gene: TRBJ2-7; V gene: TRBV6-5; clone size: NA; D gene: NA; CDR3 protein: CASRRLDSYEQYF; CDR3 DNA: TGTGCCAGCAGAAGACTGGACTCCTACGAGCAGTACTTC
J gene: TRBJ2-1; V gene: TRBV5-1; clone size: NA; D gene: NA; CDR3 protein: CASSAAGRQGLNEQFF; CDR3 DNA: TGCGCCAGCAGCGCCGCAGGTAGACAGGGACTTAATGAGCAGTTCTTC
J gene: TRBJ2-3; V gene: TRBV30; clone size: NA; D gene: NA; CDR3 protein: CAWKRVTDTQYF; CDR3 DNA: TGTGCCTGGAAGCGGGTCACAGATACGCAGTATTTT
J gene: TRBJ1-2; V gene: TRBV30; clone size: NA; D gene: NA; CDR3 protein: CAWSRGGHGYTF; CDR3 DNA: TGTGCCTGGAGTCGGGGGGGCCATGGCTACACCTTC
J gene: TRBJ2-1; V gene: TRBV2; clone size: once; D gene: TRBD1; CDR3 protein: CASRGTGRNEQFF; CDR3 DNA: TGTGCCAGCAGGGGGACAGGGCGGAATGAGCAGTTCTTC
J gene: TRBJ2-3; V gene: TRBV5-1; clone size: NA; D gene: TRBD1; CDR3 protein: CASSPGTVADTQYF; CDR3 DNA: TGCGCCAGCAGCCCCGGGACAGTCGCAGATACGCAGTATTTT
J gene: TRBJ2-1; V gene: TRBV13; clone size: NA; D gene: NA; CDR3 protein: CASSLSVNNEQFF; CDR3 DNA: TGTGCCAGCAGCTTAAGCGTAAATAATGAGCAGTTCTTC
J gene: TRBJ1-1; V gene: TRBV6-1; clone size: NA; D gene: NA; CDR3 protein: CASSEQPGDEAFF; CDR3 DNA: TGTGCCAGCAGTGAACAGCCGGGGGATGAAGCTTTCTTT
J gene: TRBJ1-6; V gene: TRBV6-5; clone size: NA; D gene: TRBD1; CDR3 protein: CASRLDRGGSPLHF; CDR3 DNA: TGTGCCAGTCGGTTGGACAGGGGAGGATCACCCCTCCACTTT
J gene: TRBJ2-3; V gene: TRBV7-6; clone size: NA; D gene: TRBD2; CDR3 protein: CASSRRGAGGPGDTQYF; CDR3 DNA: TGTGCCAGCAGCCGCCGCGGGGCGGGAGGGCCTGGAGATACGCAGTATTTT
J gene: TRBJ2-7; V gene: TRBV5-6; clone size: NA; D gene: TRBD1; CDR3 protein: CASSRGDRAIGEQYF; CDR3 DNA: TGTGCCAGCAGCCGGGGCGACAGGGCGATCGGCGAGCAGTACTTC
J gene: TRBJ2-7; V gene: TRBV5-4; clone size: NA; D gene: TRBD2; CDR3 protein: CASSSPGTSGGYEQYF; CDR3 DNA: TGTGCCAGCAGCTCCCCTGGGACTAGCGGAGGCTACGAGCAGTACTTC
J gene: TRBJ2-3; V gene: TRBV9; clone size: NA; D gene: NA; CDR3 protein: CASSVSLAAPTDTQYF; CDR3 DNA: TGTGCCAGCAGCGTAAGTCTAGCCGCCCCTACAGATACGCAGTATTTT
J gene: TRBJ1-2; V gene: TRBV5-6; clone size: NA; D gene: NA; CDR3 protein: CASSLELGGGLGYTF; CDR3 DNA: TGTGCCAGCAGCTTGGAATTGGGGGGAGGACTTGGCTACACCTTC
J gene: TRBJ2-1; V gene: TRBV9; clone size: NA; D gene: TRBD2; CDR3 protein: CASSVRGDRDNEQFF; CDR3 DNA: TGTGCCAGCAGCGTACGGGGGGATAGAGACAATGAGCAGTTCTTC
J gene: TRBJ2-7; V gene: TRBV5-6; clone size: NA; D gene: NA; CDR3 protein: CASSFWRNDYEQYF; CDR3 DNA: TGTGCCAGCAGCTTTTGGAGGAACGACTACGAGCAGTACTTC
J gene: TRBJ1-2; V gene: TRBV10-3; clone size: NA; D gene: NA; CDR3 protein: CAIRGGESYGYTF; CDR3 DNA: TGTGCCATCAGAGGAGGGGAATCCTATGGCTACACCTTC
J gene: TRBJ2-7; V gene: TRBV11-2; clone size: NA; D gene: TRBD2; CDR3 protein: CASSLGGGAYEQYF; CDR3 DNA: TGTGCCAGCAGCTTAGGCGGGGGGGCCTACGAGCAGTACTTC
J gene: TRBJ1-1; V gene: TRBV7-9; clone size: NA; D gene: TRBD1; CDR3 protein: CASRKGATEAFF; CDR3 DNA: TGTGCCAGCAGGAAGGGGGCGACTGAAGCTTTCTTT